This T cell receptor (beta chain) derives from a study of post-analysis software for immune sequencing data. For the study at large: Disease courses included relapsing-remitting, secondary progressive and progressive-relapsing multiple sclerosis.

Study outcomes and limitations: Included in a set of 5 or 6 TRBV segments more frequent in patients than controls were TRBV5-6, TRBV5-1 and TRBV20-1.

The CDR3 covers 12 residues. Germline CDR1 is SQVTM and CDR2 is ANQGSEA. This clonotype was detected once. Its matching antigen is unknown. This may stem from a read error, because a much larger clone lies one nucleotide away. Sequencing libraries made from TCR beta cDNA carried unique molecular identifiers. TCRdb reprocessed the PCR reads with MiXCR, giving one entry per CDR3 protein. The profile covers about 760,000 distinct CDR3 sequences, with 25% to 30% appearing a single time and more than 0.55% taken by the ten largest. The sample was blood. The clonotype originates from a girl between 10 and 17 years old with multiple sclerosis. The chain links TRBV29-1 to TRBJ2-1, with a tentative D call TRBD2 (5 bases). CDR3 sequence reads: CTRGRAGNEQFF. CDR3 in DNA: TGCACCCGGGGTAGGGCAGGCAATGAGCAGTTCTTC.